A selection of T cell receptor beta chains follows, all from one sample in a study of cytomegalovirus exposure and HLA in healthy donors. Only in-frame clones appear in the TCRdb table, and some are missing; sequencing was by immunoSEQ multiplex PCR. The data show approximately 54,000 clones, around 82% seen once. The material sequenced was PBMCs. The receptors shown here come from a woman under 30 in good health and CMV-seronegative. The CDR3 runs from the conserved cysteine through the conserved F or W. D genes are given only for firm matches. Clone size is shown for a subset of rows, as once, few, many or a class of expanded clone.

clone size,J gene,V gene,D gene,CDR3 protein,CDR3 DNA
few,TRBJ1-3,TRBV6-6,TRBD1,CASSLWTGTGNTIYF,TGTGCCAGCAGCCTATGGACAGGGACTGGAAACACCATATATTTT
.,TRBJ1-4,TRBV27,.,CASFKRDCGEKLFF,TGTGCCAGCTTTAAGCGGGATTGTGGGGAAAAACTGTTTTTT
.,TRBJ2-5,TRBV4-1,.,CASSQPSDQETQYF,TGCGCCAGCAGCCAACCGTCTGACCAAGAGACCCAGTACTTC
.,TRBJ2-1,TRBV19,.,CASSIAQAVVVNNEQFF,TGTGCCAGTAGTATAGCGCAAGCTGTCGTGGTTAACAATGAGCAGTTCTTC
.,TRBJ2-5,TRBV11-3,TRBD1,CASSRDRGLQETQYF,TGTGCCAGCAGCCGGGACAGGGGCCTTCAAGAGACCCAGTACTTC
.,TRBJ2-7,TRBV7-3,TRBD2,CASSLSGLAGVVLSYEQYF,TGTGCCAGCAGCTTAAGTGGGCTAGCGGGAGTGGTACTCTCCTACGAGCAGTACTTC
.,TRBJ2-7,TRBV4-1,.,CASSQDKIYEQYF,TGCGCCAGCAGCCAGGACAAGATATACGAGCAGTACTTC
once,TRBJ1-5,TRBV5-4,TRBD1,CASSLGGQVNQPQHF,TGTGCCAGCAGCTTGGGCGGACAGGTAAATCAGCCCCAGCATTTT
.,TRBJ2-7,TRBV2,TRBD2,CASSVIPGSTSGGEQYF,TGTGCCAGCAGTGTAATCCCAGGATCGACTAGCGGGGGCGAGCAGTACTTC
.,TRBJ2-5,TRBV18,.,CASSPLTTQETQYF,TGTGCCAGCTCACCTTTGACAACGCAAGAGACCCAGTACTTC
.,TRBJ1-5,TRBV27,.,CASSLMTAGQPQHF,TGTGCCAGCAGTTTAATGACAGCCGGTCAGCCCCAGCATTTT
.,TRBJ1-2,TRBV2,.,CASGQAGRAYGYTF,TGTGCCAGCGGACAAGCGGGCAGGGCCTATGGCTACACCTTC
once,TRBJ2-1,TRBV19,.,CASTPIQGTYNEQFF,TGTGCCAGTACCCCTATTCAGGGTACCTACAATGAGCAGTTCTTC
.,TRBJ2-7,TRBV5-1,.,CASSSIDSISYEQYF,TGCGCCAGCAGCTCTATAGACAGCATCTCCTACGAGCAGTACTTC
.,TRBJ2-3,TRBV7-2,.,CASSWKTGTPWYF,TGTGCCAGCAGCTGGAAAACCGGGACTCCGTGGTATTTT
.,TRBJ2-6,TRBV28,.,CASTDVRGRANVLTF,TGTGCCAGCACTGATGTCAGGGGTCGGGCCAACGTCCTGACTTTC
.,TRBJ1-1,TRBV5-1,.,CASSLWGGNTEAFF,TGCGCCAGCAGCCTTTGGGGGGGGAACACTGAAGCTTTCTTT
.,TRBJ1-4,TRBV19,.,CASSMRPNEKLFF,TGTGCCAGTAGTATGAGGCCTAATGAAAAACTGTTTTTT
.,TRBJ1-6,TRBV2,.,CASSPSVLGGNSPLHF,TGTGCCAGCAGTCCCAGTGTTTTGGGGGGTAATTCACCCCTCCACTTT
.,TRBJ2-2,TRBV18,TRBD2,CASSGLAGDGELFF,TGTGCCAGCTCCGGACTAGCGGGAGATGGGGAGCTGTTTTTT
once,TRBJ2-5,TRBV28,TRBD1,CASSFGTGQRQETQYF,TGTGCCAGCAGTTTTGGGACAGGGCAGAGGCAAGAGACCCAGTACTTC
.,TRBJ2-2,TRBV7-3,.,CASSPNRGSNTGELFF,TGTGCCAGCAGCCCCAATAGGGGGAGCAACACCGGGGAGCTGTTTTTT
.,TRBJ1-1,TRBV29-1,.,CSVEWGRTEAFF,TGCAGCGTTGAATGGGGGAGGACTGAAGCTTTCTTT
.,TRBJ2-7,TRBV7-2,.,CASTPVAGPDEQYF,TGTGCCAGCACCCCTGTGGCGGGACCTGACGAGCAGTACTTC
few,TRBJ2-2,TRBV11-2,TRBD2,CASSVGLAGANTGELFF,TGTGCCAGCAGCGTGGGACTAGCGGGAGCGAACACCGGGGAGCTGTTTTTT
medium-sized,TRBJ2-7,TRBV30,TRBD1,CAYQQLQGADEQYF,TGTGCCTACCAACAGCTTCAGGGGGCGGACGAGCAGTACTTC
few,TRBJ1-2,TRBV14,.,CASSPDSYNYGYTF,TGTGCCAGCAGCCCGGACAGTTATAACTATGGCTACACCTTC
.,TRBJ2-5,TRBV7-9,.,CASSLASQETQYF,TGTGCCAGCAGCTTAGCCAGCCAAGAGACCCAGTACTTC
.,TRBJ2-7,TRBV6-1,TRBD2,CASTLAGGPTYEQYF,TGTGCCAGCACACTAGCGGGAGGGCCCACCTACGAGCAGTACTTC
few,TRBJ2-5,TRBV10-1,TRBD2,CASSESKASGRFRETQYF,TGCGCCAGCAGTGAGTCGAAGGCTAGCGGGAGGTTCCGGGAGACCCAGTACTTC
.,TRBJ2-7,TRBV28,TRBD2,CASSQTSGSSYEQYF,TGTGCCAGCAGCCAGACTAGCGGGAGTTCCTACGAGCAGTACTTC
.,TRBJ2-6,TRBV6-6,.,CASSYSENGANVLTF,TGTGCCAGCAGTTACTCCGAGAACGGGGCCAACGTCCTGACTTTC
.,TRBJ2-2,TRBV5-1,TRBD1,CASSVTGGTGELFF,TGCGCCAGCAGCGTGACAGGGGGGACCGGGGAGCTGTTTTTT
.,TRBJ2-7,TRBV14,TRBD2,CASSQDRSSGQYF,TGTGCCAGCAGCCAAGATCGTTCTAGCGGGCAGTACTTC
.,TRBJ1-2,TRBV14,TRBD1,CASSPGQGAGYGYTF,TGTGCCAGCAGCCCGGGACAGGGGGCTGGCTATGGCTACACCTTC
.,TRBJ2-6,TRBV9,TRBD2,CASSAGGISGANGLTF,TGTGCCAGCAGCGCCGGGGGGATCTCTGGGGCCAACGGCCTGACTTTC
.,TRBJ2-5,TRBV2,.,CASRRQIEETQYF,TGTGCCAGCCGGAGACAGATCGAAGAGACCCAGTACTTC
.,TRBJ2-1,TRBV9,.,CASSVAGTFRDEQFF,TGTGCCAGCAGCGTAGCGGGGACATTCAGGGATGAGCAGTTCTTC
.,TRBJ2-1,TRBV18,.,CASPPDRYNEQFF,TGTGCCAGCCCTCCCGACAGATACAATGAGCAGTTCTTC
.,TRBJ1-4,TRBV9,TRBD1,CASSPRTGTNEKLFF,TGTGCCAGCAGCCCCCGGACAGGGACTAATGAAAAACTGTTTTTT
few,TRBJ2-2,TRBV28,TRBD2,CASRHRGFGTSAATGELFF,TGTGCCAGCAGGCACAGGGGCTTTGGGACTAGCGCGGCCACCGGGGAGCTGTTTTTT
.,TRBJ1-4,TRBV10-3,TRBD1,CAISESGQLNEKLFF,TGTGCCATCAGTGAGTCGGGACAGCTTAATGAAAAACTGTTTTTT
.,TRBJ1-1,TRBV7-3,.,CASSQGGNTEAFF,TGTGCCAGCAGCCAGGGTGGGAACACTGAAGCTTTCTTT
.,TRBJ1-1,TRBV28,.,CASSFPSRGTEAFF,TGTGCCAGCAGTTTCCCCTCAAGAGGCACTGAAGCTTTCTTT
few,TRBJ2-1,TRBV28,.,CASSFLGQSAYNEQFF,TGTGCCAGCAGTTTCCTCGGACAGTCAGCCTACAATGAGCAGTTCTTC
.,TRBJ2-2,TRBV21-1,.,CASSGGAGDGTGELFF,TGTGCCAGCAGCGGAGGTGCCGGAGATGGCACCGGGGAGCTGTTTTTT
.,TRBJ2-5,TRBV7-9,TRBD2,CASSSTLGTSRIGGLGQYF,TGTGCCAGCAGCTCAACCCTAGGGACTAGCAGGATCGGAGGCCTGGGGCAGTACTTC
.,TRBJ2-1,TRBV28,.,CASSLLERPSGNEQFF,TGTGCCAGTAGTTTATTAGAGCGGCCCTCGGGGAATGAGCAGTTCTTC
.,TRBJ1-1,TRBV27,.,CASSKGTEAFF,TGTGCCAGCTCAAAGGGGACTGAAGCTTTCTTT
once,TRBJ2-1,TRBV16,TRBD2,CASSGAETSGLRDEQFF,TGTGCCAGCAGCGGGGCCGAAACTAGCGGCCTACGGGATGAGCAGTTCTTC
.,TRBJ1-2,TRBV7-2,.,CASNKQGYGYTF,TGTGCCAGCAACAAACAGGGCTATGGCTACACCTTC
.,TRBJ2-2,TRBV19,.,CASSWGTGQNGGTGELFF,TGTGCCAGTAGTTGGGGGACTGGGCAGAATGGGGGAACCGGGGAGCTGTTTTTT
once,TRBJ1-1,TRBV19,TRBD1,CASSWDRTEAFF,TGTGCCAGTTCATGGGACAGGACTGAAGCTTTCTTT
.,TRBJ1-3,TRBV19,TRBD1,CASNRGGGNTIYF,TGTGCCAGCAACAGGGGTGGAGGAAACACCATATATTTT
.,TRBJ2-7,TRBV7-9,.,CASSVRGTDYEQYF,TGTGCCAGCAGCGTAAGAGGGACGGACTACGAGCAGTACTTC